This T cell receptor beta chain emerged from a study of blood T cell repertoires in COVID-19. Study summary: Sites in the United States, Italy and Spain provided acute and convalescent COVID-19 samples. T cells, B-cell-depleted T cells, or PBMCs supplied cDNA or gDNA.

As originally analysed: Amplification of reference gene primers provided the estimated nucleated cell counts. Assay used: immunoSEQ multiplex PCR; TCRdb lists only in-frame clones, some missing. Clonal size and the V and J genes are those of that table, whereas D and trimming came from the DNA. This table has 20,000 or so clones, 85% to 90% appearing once. Germline V gives CDR1 SQVTM, CDR2 ANQGSEA. CDR3 size: 15 residues. Trimming pared 6 bases from V and 3 bases from J, leaving 18 bases between. The material sequenced was peripheral blood. This TCR derives from a man in his fifties or sixties with active COVID-19. This chain joins TRBV29-1 and TRBJ2-1; possibly TRBD2 for D (7 bases). CDR3 sequence: CSVGFGGADYNEQFF. The CDR3 bases are TGCAGCGTGGGATTTGGGGGGGCCGACTACAATGAGCAGTTCTTC.